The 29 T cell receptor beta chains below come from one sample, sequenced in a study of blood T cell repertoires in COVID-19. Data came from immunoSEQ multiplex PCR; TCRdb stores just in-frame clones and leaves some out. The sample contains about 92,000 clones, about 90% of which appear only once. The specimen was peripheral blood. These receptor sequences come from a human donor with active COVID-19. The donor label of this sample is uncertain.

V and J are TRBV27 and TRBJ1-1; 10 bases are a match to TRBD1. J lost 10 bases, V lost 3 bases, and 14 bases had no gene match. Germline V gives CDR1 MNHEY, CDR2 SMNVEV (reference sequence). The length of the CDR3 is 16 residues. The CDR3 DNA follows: TGTGCCAGCAGTTTGGGGACAGGGGAGCGACGTGGCGGAGCTTTCTTT. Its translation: CASSLGTGERRGGAFF.

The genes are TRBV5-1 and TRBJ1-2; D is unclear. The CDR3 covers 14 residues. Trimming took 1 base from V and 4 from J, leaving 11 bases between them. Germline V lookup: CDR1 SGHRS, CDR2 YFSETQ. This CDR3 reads CASSLLEPLYGYTF. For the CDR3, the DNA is TGCGCCAGCAGCTTGTTAGAACCGCTCTATGGCTACACCTTC.

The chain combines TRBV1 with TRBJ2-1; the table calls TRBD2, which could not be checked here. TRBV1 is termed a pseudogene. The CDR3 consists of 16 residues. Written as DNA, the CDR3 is TGCACCAGCAGCCGGACTGCCCCTAGCTCCTACAATGAGCAGTTCTTC. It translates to CTSSRTAPSSYNEQFF.

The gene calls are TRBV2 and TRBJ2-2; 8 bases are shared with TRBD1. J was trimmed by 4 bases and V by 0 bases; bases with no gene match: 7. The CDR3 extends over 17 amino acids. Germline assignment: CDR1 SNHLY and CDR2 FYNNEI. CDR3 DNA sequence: TGTGCCAGCAGTGAAGCCCCGCAGGGGGCAGGCACCGGGGAGCTGTTTTTT. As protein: CASSEAPQGAGTGELFF.

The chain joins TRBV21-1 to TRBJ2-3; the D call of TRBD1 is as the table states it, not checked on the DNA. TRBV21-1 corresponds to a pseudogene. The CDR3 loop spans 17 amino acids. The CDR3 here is CASSKARRGPSTDTQYF. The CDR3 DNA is TGTGCCAGCAGCAAAGCGCGGAGGGGGCCTAGCACAGATACGCAGTATTTT.

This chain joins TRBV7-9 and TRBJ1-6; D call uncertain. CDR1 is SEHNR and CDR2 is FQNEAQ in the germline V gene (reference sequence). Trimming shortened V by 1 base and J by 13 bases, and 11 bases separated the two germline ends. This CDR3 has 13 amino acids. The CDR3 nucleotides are TGTGCCAGCAGCTTAGGAGAAGCTCGTCCCCTCCACTTT. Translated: CASSLGEARPLHF.

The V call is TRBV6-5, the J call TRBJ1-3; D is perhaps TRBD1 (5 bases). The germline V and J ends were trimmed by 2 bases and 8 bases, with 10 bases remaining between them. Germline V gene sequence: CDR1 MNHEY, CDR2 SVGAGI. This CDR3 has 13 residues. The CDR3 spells CASSYGGEDTIYF. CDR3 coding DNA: TGTGCCAGCAGTTACGGGGGGGAGGACACCATATATTTT.

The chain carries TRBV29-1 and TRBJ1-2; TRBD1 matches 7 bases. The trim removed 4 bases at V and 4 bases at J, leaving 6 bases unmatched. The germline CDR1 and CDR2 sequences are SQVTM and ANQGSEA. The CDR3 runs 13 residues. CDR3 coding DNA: TGCAGCGTTGGGCAGGGGGGTAGCTATGGCTACACCTTC. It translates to CSVGQGGSYGYTF.

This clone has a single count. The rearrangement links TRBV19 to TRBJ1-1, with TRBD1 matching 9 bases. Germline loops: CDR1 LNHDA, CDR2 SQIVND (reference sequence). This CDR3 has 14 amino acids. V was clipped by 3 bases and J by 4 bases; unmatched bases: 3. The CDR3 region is CASSIRTGATEAFF. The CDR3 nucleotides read TGTGCCAGTAGTATTAGGACAGGGGCCACTGAAGCTTTCTTT.

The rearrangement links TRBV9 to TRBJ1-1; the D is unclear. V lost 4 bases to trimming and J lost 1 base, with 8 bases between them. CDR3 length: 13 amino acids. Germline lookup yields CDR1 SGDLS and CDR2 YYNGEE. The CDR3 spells CASSPLRNTEAFF. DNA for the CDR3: TGTGCCAGCAGCCCGCTGAGGAACACTGAAGCTTTCTTT.

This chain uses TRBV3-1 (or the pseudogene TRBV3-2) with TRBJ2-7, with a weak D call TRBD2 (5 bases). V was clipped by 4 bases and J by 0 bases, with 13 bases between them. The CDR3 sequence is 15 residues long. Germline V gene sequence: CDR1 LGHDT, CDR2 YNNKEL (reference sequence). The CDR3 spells CASSRGISSSYEQYF. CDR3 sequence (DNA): TGTGCCAGCAGCCGAGGGATTTCCAGCTCCTACGAGCAGTACTTC.

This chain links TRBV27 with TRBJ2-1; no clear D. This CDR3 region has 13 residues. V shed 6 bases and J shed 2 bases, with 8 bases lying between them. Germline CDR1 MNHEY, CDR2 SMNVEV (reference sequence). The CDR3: CASSEPPYNEQFF. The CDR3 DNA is TGTGCCAGCAGCGAGCCGCCCTACAATGAGCAGTTCTTC.

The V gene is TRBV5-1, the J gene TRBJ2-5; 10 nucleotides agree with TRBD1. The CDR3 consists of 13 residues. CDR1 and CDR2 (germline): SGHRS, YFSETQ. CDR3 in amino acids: CAGGTGAGETQYF. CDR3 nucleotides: TGCGCAGGGGGGACAGGGGCAGGAGAGACCCAGTACTTC.

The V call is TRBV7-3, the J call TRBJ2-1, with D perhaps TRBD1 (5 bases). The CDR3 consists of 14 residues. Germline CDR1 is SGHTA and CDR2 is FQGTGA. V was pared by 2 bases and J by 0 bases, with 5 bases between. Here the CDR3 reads CASSLGHSYNEQFF. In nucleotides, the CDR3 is TGTGCCAGCAGCTTAGGACACTCCTACAATGAGCAGTTCTTC.

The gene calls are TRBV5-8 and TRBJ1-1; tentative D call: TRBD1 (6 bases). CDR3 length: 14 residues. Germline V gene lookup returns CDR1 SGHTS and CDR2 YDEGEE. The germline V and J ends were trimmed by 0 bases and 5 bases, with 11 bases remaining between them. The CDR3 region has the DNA TGTGCCAGCAGCTTGGGTAGGGGGTGGACTGAAGCTTTCTTT. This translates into CASSLGRGWTEAFF.

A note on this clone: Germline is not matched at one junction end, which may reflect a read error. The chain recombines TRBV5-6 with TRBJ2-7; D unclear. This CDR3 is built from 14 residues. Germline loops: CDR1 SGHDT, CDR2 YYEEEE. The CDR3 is CASRLDVSSYEQYF. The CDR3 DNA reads TGTGCCAGCAGGTTGGACGTCAGCTCCTACGAGCAGTACTTC.

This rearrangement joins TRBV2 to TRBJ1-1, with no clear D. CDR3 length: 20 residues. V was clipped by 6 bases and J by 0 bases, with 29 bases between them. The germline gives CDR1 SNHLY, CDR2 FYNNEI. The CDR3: CASSDSAGRARGIMNTEAFF. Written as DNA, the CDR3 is TGTGCCAGCAGCGATTCGGCCGGACGCGCCCGAGGGATTATGAACACTGAAGCTTTCTTT.

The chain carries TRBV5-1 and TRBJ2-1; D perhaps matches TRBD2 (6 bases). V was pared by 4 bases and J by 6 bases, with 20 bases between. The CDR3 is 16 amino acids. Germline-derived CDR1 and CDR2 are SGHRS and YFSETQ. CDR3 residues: CASSLKKSGRGNEQFF. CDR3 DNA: TGCGCCAGCAGCCTGAAGAAAAGCGGGCGGGGCAATGAGCAGTTCTTC.

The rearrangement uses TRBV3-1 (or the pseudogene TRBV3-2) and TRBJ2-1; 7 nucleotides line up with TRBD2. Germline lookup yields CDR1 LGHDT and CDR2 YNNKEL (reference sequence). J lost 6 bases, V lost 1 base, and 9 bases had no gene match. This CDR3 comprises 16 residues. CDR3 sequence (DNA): TGTGCCAGCAGCCAAGTGACGGGCGGGGGATCCAATGAGCAGTTCTTC. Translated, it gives CASSQVTGGGSNEQFF.

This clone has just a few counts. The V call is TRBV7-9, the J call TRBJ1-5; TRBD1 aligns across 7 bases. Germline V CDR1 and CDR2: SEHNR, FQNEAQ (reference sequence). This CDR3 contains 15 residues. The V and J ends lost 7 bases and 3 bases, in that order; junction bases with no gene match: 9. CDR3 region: CASTPMGTDNQPQHF. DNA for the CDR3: TGTGCCAGCACCCCAATGGGGACAGACAATCAGCCCCAGCATTTT.

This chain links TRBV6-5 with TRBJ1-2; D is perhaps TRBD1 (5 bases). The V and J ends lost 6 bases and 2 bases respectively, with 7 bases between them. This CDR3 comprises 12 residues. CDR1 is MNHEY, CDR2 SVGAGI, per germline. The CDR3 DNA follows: TGTGCCAGCAGCAGGACAAACTATGGCTACACCTTC. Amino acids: CASSRTNYGYTF.

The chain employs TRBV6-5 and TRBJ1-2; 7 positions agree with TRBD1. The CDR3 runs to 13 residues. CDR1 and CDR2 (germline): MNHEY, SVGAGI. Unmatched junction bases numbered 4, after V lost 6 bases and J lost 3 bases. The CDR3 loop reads CASRQGTDYGYTF. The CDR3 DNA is TGTGCCAGCAGACAGGGGACCGACTATGGCTACACCTTC.

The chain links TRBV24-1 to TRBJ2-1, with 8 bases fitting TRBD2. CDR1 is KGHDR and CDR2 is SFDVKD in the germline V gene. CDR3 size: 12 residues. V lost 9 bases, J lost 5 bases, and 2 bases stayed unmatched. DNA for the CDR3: TGTGCCACCGGGACTAGGAACAATGAGCAGTTCTTC. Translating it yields CATGTRNNEQFF.

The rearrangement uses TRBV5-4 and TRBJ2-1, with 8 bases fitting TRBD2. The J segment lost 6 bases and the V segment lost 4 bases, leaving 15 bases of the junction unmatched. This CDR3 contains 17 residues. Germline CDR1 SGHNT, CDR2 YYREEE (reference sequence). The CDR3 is CASSLPLAGGNPNEQFF. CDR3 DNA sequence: TGTGCCAGCAGCCTACCCCTGGCGGGGGGTAATCCCAATGAGCAGTTCTTC.

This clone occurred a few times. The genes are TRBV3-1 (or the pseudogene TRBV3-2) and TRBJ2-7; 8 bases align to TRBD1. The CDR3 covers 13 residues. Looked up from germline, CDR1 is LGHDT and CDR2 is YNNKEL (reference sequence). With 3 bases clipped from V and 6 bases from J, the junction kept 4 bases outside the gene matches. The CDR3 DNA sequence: TGTGCCAGCAGCCATAAAACAGGGGGCGAGCAGTACTTC. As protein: CASSHKTGGEQYF.

This chain's CDR3 is CASSFQAGTTSYEQYF. The CDR3 bases are TGTGCCAGCAGCTTTCAAGCCGGGACTACCTCCTACGAGCAGTACTTC. The chain is built from TRBV7-6 and TRBJ2-7; 7 positions agree with TRBD2. Trimming at V came to 3 bases and at J to 0 bases, leaving 8 bases not matched to a gene. Germline values: CDR1 SGHVS, CDR2 FNYEAQ. This CDR3 comprises 16 residues.

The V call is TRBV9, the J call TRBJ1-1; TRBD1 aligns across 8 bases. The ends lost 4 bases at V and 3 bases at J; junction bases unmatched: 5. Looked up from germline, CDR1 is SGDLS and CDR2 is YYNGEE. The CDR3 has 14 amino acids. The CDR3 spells CASSRSQGDTEAFF. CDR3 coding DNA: TGTGCCAGCAGCCGGTCACAGGGGGACACTGAAGCTTTCTTT.

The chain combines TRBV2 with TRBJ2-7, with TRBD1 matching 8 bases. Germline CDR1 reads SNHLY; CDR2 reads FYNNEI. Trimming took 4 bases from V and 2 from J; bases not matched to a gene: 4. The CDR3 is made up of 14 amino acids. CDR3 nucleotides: TGTGCCAGCAGTGCGACAGGGGCAACCTACGAGCAGTACTTC. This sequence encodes CASSATGATYEQYF. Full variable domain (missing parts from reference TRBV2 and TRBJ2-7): EPEVTQTPSHQVTQMGQEVILRCVPISNHLYFYWYRQILGQKVEFLVSFYNNEISEKSEIFDDQFSVERPDGSNFTLKIRSTKLEDSAMYFCASSATGATYEQYFGPGTRLTVT.

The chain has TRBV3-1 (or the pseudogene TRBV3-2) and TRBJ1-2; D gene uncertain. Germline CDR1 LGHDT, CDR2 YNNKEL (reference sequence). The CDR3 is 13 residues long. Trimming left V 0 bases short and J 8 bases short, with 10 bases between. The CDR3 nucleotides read TGTGCCAGCAGCCAAGATCCCCGGGGAGGCTACACCTTC. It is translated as CASSQDPRGGYTF.